This T cell receptor (beta chain) emerged from a study of T cell repertoires in cytomegalovirus infection. Study observations and caveats: Cumulative frequency (of public TCR beta family members) identified carriers of CMV plus the relevant HLA.

As to this clonotype: Its antigen is currently unknown. The germline gene is not matched at one end of the junction; a read error may be the cause.

MiXCR, applied by TCRdb to the reads, yields one record per CDR3 protein. Counted here are more than 650,000 distinct CDR3 sequences, about a third occurring once; the ten biggest clones make up more than 2.5%. The CDR3 covers 17 residues. Germline CDR1 is SGHTA and CDR2 is FQGNSA. This clonotype was obtained from a human donor in good health (CMV status not recorded). Some clones in this sample may be carry-over from other donors' samples. Specimen: PBMCs. V gene TRBV7-2 combines with J gene TRBJ1-1, with a weak D call TRBD1 (6 bases). The CDR3: CASSLEGGGYWKTEPFF. In DNA, the CDR3 is TGTGCCAGCAGCTTAGAGGGGGGGGGGTATTGGAAGACTGAACCTTTCTTT.